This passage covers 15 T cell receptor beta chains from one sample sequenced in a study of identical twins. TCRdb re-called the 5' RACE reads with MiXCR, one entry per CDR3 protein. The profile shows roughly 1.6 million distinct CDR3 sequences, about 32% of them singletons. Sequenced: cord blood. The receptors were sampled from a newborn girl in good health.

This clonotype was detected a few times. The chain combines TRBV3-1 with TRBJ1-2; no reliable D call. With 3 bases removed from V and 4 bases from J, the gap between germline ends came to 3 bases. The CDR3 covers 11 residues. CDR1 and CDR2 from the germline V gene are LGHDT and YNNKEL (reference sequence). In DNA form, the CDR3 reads TGTGCCAGCAGCCATCTCTATGGCTACACCTTC. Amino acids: CASSHLYGYTF.

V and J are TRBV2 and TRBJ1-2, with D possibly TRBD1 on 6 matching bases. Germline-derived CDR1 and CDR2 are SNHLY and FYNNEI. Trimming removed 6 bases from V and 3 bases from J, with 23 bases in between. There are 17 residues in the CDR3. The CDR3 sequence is CASSDGRTARYDYGYTF. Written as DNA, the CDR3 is TGTGCCAGCAGCGACGGGCGGACAGCTAGATATGACTATGGCTACACCTTC. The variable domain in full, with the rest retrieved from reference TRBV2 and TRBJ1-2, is EPEVTQTPSHQVTQMGQEVILRCVPISNHLYFYWYRQILGQKVEFLVSFYNNEISEKSEIFDDQFSVERPDGSNFTLKIRSTKLEDSAMYFCASSDGRTARYDYGYTFGSGTRLTVV.

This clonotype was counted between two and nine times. CDR3 nucleotides: TGTGCCAGCACCATCCCACCCGGTGATGGCTACACCTTC. Its protein is CASTIPPGDGYTF. The chain recombines TRBV5-4 with TRBJ1-2, with D unclear. V lost 6 bases and J 6 bases, leaving 15 bases between the germline ends. The germline V gene encodes CDR1 SGHNT and CDR2 YYREEE (reference sequence). The CDR3 has 13 residues.

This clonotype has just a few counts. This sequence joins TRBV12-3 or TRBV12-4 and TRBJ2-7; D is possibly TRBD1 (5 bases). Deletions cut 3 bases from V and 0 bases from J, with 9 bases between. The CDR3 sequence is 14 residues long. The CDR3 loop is CASSLNRPSYEQYF. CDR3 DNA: TGTGCCAGCAGTTTGAACAGGCCCTCCTACGAGCAGTACTTC.

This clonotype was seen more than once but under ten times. This CDR3 reads CASSHTGTVSTDTQYF. The CDR3, as DNA: TGTGCCAGCAGCCACACCGGGACGGTTAGCACAGATACGCAGTATTTT. This sequence joins TRBV3-1 and TRBJ2-3; D could derive from TRBD1 or TRBD2 (5 bases each). The germline gives CDR1 LGHDT, CDR2 YNNKEL (reference sequence). V was shortened by 3 bases and J by 0 bases, with 13 bases between the two germline ends. The CDR3 has 16 residues.

In nucleotides, the CDR3 is TGTGCCAGCAGGGCCTCAGCGGGAGGGCCTCGCTACGAGCAGTACTTC. This encodes CASRASAGGPRYEQYF. The gene calls are TRBV7-2 and TRBJ2-7; 10 bases agree with TRBD2. Germline V gene sequence: CDR1 SGHTA, CDR2 FQGNSA. The CDR3 sequence is 16 residues long. Losses at the gene ends were 6 bases for V and 3 bases for J; bases not matched to a gene: 11.

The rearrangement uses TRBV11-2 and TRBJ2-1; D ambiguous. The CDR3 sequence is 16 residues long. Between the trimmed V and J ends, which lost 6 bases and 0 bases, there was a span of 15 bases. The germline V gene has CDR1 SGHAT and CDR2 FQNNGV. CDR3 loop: CASSLSSQISYNEQFF. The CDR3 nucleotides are TGTGCCAGCAGTTTAAGTTCCCAAATCTCCTACAATGAGCAGTTCTTC.

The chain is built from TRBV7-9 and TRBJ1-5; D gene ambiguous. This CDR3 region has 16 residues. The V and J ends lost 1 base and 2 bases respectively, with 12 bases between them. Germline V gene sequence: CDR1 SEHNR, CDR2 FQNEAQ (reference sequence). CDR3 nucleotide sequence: TGTGCCAGCAGCTTAGATCGGGGATGGGGCAATCAGCCCCAGCATTTT. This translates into CASSLDRGWGNQPQHF.

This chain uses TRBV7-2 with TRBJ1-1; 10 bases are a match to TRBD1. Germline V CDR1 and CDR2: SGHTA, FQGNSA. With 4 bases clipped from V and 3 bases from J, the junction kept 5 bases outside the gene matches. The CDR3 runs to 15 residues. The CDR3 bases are TGTGCCAGCAGCTCCCCCGACAGGGGGCACACTGAAGCTTTCTTT. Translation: CASSSPDRGHTEAFF. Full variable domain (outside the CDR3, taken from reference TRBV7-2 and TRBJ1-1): GAGVSQSPSNKVTEKGKDVELRCDPISGHTALYWYRQSLGQGLEFLIYFQGNSAPDKSGLPSDRFSAERTGGSVSTLTIQRTQQEDSAVYLCASSSPDRGHTEAFFGQGTRLTVV.

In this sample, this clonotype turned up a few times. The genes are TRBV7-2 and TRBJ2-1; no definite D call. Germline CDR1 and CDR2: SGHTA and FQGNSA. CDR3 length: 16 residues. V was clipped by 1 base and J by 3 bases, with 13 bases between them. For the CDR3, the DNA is TGTGCCAGCAGCTTAGTAGCCCAGTTATTCTACAATGAGCAGTTCTTC. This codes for CASSLVAQLFYNEQFF.

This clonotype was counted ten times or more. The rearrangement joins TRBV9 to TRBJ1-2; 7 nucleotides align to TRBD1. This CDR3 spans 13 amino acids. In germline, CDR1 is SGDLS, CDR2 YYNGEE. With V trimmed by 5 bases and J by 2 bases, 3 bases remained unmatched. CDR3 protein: CASRLQGNYGYTF. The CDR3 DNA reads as TGTGCCAGCAGGCTACAGGGGAACTATGGCTACACCTTC.

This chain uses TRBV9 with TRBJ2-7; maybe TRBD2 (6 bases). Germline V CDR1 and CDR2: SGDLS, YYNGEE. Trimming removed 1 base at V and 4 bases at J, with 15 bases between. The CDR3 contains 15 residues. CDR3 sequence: CASSVRDSGSYEQYF. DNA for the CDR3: TGTGCCAGCAGCGTAAGGGACTCCGGATCTTACGAGCAGTACTTC. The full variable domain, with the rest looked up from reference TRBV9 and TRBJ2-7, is DSGVTQTPKHLITATGQRVTLRCSPRSGDLSVYWYQQSLDQGLQFLIQYYNGEERAKGNILERFSAQQFPDLHSELNLSSLELGDSALYFCASSVRDSGSYEQYFGPGTRLTVT.

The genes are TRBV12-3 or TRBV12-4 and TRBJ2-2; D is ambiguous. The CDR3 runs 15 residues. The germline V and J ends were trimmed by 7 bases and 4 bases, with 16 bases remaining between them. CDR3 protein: CASNISCGATGELFF. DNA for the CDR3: TGTGCCAGCAATATTTCCTGCGGCGCCACCGGGGAGCTGTTTTTT.

CDR3 nucleotides: TGCGCCAGCAGCTTGCATCGGGACACTTCCTCCTACGAGCAGTACTTC. Amino acids: CASSLHRDTSSYEQYF. The chain carries TRBV5-1 and TRBJ2-7, with D maybe TRBD1 (6 bases). This CDR3 spans 16 amino acids. The V end was cut by 1 base, the J end by 0 bases, with 14 bases between. The germline gives CDR1 SGHRS, CDR2 YFSETQ.

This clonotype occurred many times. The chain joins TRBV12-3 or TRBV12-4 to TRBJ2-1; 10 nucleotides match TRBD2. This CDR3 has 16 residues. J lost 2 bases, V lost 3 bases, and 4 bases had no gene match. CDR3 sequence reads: CASSLERGGPYNEQFF. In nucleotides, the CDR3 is TGTGCCAGCAGTTTGGAGCGGGGGGGCCCCTACAATGAGCAGTTCTTC.